A single sample gave rise to the 14 T cell receptor beta chains below, sequenced in a study of CD8 T cells in Susac syndrome. With random hexamers, roughly 0.5 to 1 ug RNA was reverse transcribed. Each CDR3 protein gets one entry after TCRdb re-called the immunoSEQ multiplex PCR reads with MiXCR. The table includes 400,000 to 550,000 distinct CDR3 sequences, about 85% detected once. Sequences were obtained from CD8+ T cells from PBMCs. The receptors were sampled from a human donor with multiple sclerosis.

CDR3 loop: CATTIGTYEQYF. The CDR3 nucleotides read TGTGCCACAACTATAGGGACCTACGAGCAGTACTTC. This chain joins TRBV6-5 and TRBJ2-7; D not resolved. CDR1 MNHEY and CDR2 SVGAGI come from the germline V gene. The CDR3 runs to 12 residues. Trimming stripped 10 bases from V and 2 bases from J, with 12 bases between.

This chain links TRBV30 with TRBJ2-2, with TRBD2 as a possible D gene (5 bases). V was trimmed by 3 bases and J by 0 bases, leaving 14 bases between them. The CDR3 is 16 amino acids. CDR1 GTSNPN and CDR2 SVGIG come from the germline V gene (reference sequence). Written as DNA, the CDR3 is TGTGCCTGGAGAGAAAAGGACTGGACGAACACCGGGGAGCTGTTTTTT. It codes for CAWREKDWTNTGELFF.

The chain joins TRBV29-1 to TRBJ2-1; D is unclear. Germline loops: CDR1 SQVTM, CDR2 ANQGSEA. V was cut by 6 bases and J by 7 bases, with 22 bases left in between. The CDR3 covers 15 residues. Here the CDR3 reads CSVLPEEKSRNEQFF. CDR3 bases: TGCAGCGTCCTCCCCGAAGAAAAAAGCAGGAATGAGCAGTTCTTC.

The J gene is TRBJ2-3, the V gene TRBV7-9; D is uncertain. V was trimmed by 10 bases and J by 2 bases, leaving 4 bases between them. The CDR3 has 10 residues. The germline CDR1 and CDR2 sequences are SEHNR and FQNEAQ (reference sequence). The CDR3 sequence: CATNTDTQYF. The DNA for the CDR3 is TGTGCCACCAACACAGATACGCAGTATTTT.

This chain links TRBV12-3 or TRBV12-4 with TRBJ2-7, with TRBD2 matching 12 bases. The CDR3 extends over 17 amino acids. Trimming cost V 6 bases and J 7 bases; bases outside gene matches: 16. CDR3 sequence reads: CASRPGLAGPTGFEQYF. The CDR3 coding sequence is TGTGCCAGCAGGCCGGGACTAGCGGGTCCCACCGGGTTTGAGCAGTACTTC.

The V call is TRBV13, the J call TRBJ2-1; D not resolved. The CDR3 consists of 11 residues. Germline V CDR1 and CDR2: PRHDT, FYEKMQ (reference sequence). V lost 3 bases to trimming and J lost 8 bases, with 5 bases between them. CDR3 nucleotide sequence: TGTGCCAGCAGCTTTGCGGATGAGCAGTTCTTC. Translation: CASSFADEQFF.

The J gene is TRBJ2-3, the V gene TRBV7-7; D perhaps matches TRBD2 (5 bases). This CDR3 region has 15 residues. CDR1 and CDR2 (germline): SSHAT, FNYEAQ (reference sequence). Trimming cost V 1 base and J 6 bases, with 14 bases left between them. The CDR3 protein is CASSLGWQEEDTQYF. In DNA, the CDR3 is TGTGCCAGCAGCTTAGGGTGGCAGGAGGAGGATACGCAGTATTTT.

The chain carries TRBV5-1 and TRBJ2-7, with D possibly matching TRBD1 (6 bases). Germline V lookup: CDR1 SGHRS, CDR2 YFSETQ. The V end lost 4 bases, the J end lost 3 bases, and 11 bases lay between the germline ends. The length of the CDR3 is 13 residues. CDR3 nucleotides: TGCGCCAGCAGCGAAACAGGGCGCTACGAGCAGTACTTC. Protein sequence: CASSETGRYEQYF.

This chain links TRBV25-1 with TRBJ1-3; no definite D call. Trimming removed 0 bases from V and 0 bases from J, with 12 bases in between. The germline gives CDR1 MGHDK, CDR2 SYGVNS. The CDR3 runs 17 residues. Here the CDR3 reads CASSEYFSEFSGNTIYF. CDR3 bases: TGTGCCAGCAGTGAATATTTTTCGGAATTCTCTGGAAACACCATATATTTT. The complete variable domain, with remaining parts taken from reference TRBV25-1 and TRBJ1-3, reads EADIYQTPRYLVIGTGKKITLECSQTMGHDKMYWYQQDPGMELHLIHYSYGVNSTEKGDLSSESTVSRIRTEHFPLTLESARPSHTSQYLCASSEYFSEFSGNTIYFGEGSWLTVV.

The chain uses TRBV7-6 and TRBJ2-7, with 12 bases fitting TRBD1. The V segment lost 5 bases and the J segment 6 bases; nucleotides outside the gene matches: 5. Germline V gene lookup returns CDR1 SGHVS and CDR2 FNYEAQ. CDR3 length equals 14 residues. CDR3 loop: CASSPGTGGIEQYF. The CDR3 DNA reads as TGTGCCAGCAGCCCGGGGACAGGGGGCATCGAGCAGTACTTC.

The chain links TRBV27 to TRBJ2-7; D perhaps matches TRBD2 (6 bases). The V end was cut by 1 base, the J end by 4 bases, with 14 bases between. Per the germline V gene, CDR1 is MNHEY and CDR2 is SMNVEV (reference sequence). This CDR3 is 15 amino acids long. The CDR3 protein is CASSLLTGLPYEQYF. CDR3 bases: TGTGCCAGCAGTTTATTAACCGGACTACCTTACGAGCAGTACTTC.

The chain has TRBV6-1 and TRBJ1-1, with 10 bases aligning to TRBD1. From germline, CDR1 is MNHNS and CDR2 SASEGT. This CDR3 has 15 residues. The V segment lost 6 bases and the J segment 5 bases; nucleotides outside the gene matches: 9. The CDR3 DNA reads TGTGCCAGCAGCCATAGACAGGGGGCGTTGACTGAAGCTTTCTTT. Translation: CASSHRQGALTEAFF.

This chain links TRBV13 with TRBJ1-1, with TRBD1 matching 10 bases. This CDR3 contains 12 residues. Trimming took 5 bases from V and 11 from J; bases not matched to a gene: 5. Per germline, CDR1 PRHDT and CDR2 FYEKMQ (reference sequence). This chain's CDR3 is CASSQDRGQAFF. CDR3 sequence (DNA): TGTGCCAGCAGCCAAGACAGGGGGCAGGCTTTCTTT.

Turning to this clonotype: Sequence at one end of the junction differs from germline and may be a read error. The chain links TRBV7-3 to TRBJ2-1; possibly TRBD1 for D (6 bases). This CDR3 is 15 amino acids long. The germline gives CDR1 SGHTA, CDR2 FQGTGA. The CDR3 coding sequence is TGTGCCAGCAGCATAACAGGGCAGGGCTACAATGAGCAGTTCTTC. It specifies CASSITGQGYNEQFF.